This TCR beta chain was retrieved from a study of blood T cell repertoires in COVID-19. Study information: Acute and convalescent COVID-19 samples came from the United States, Italy and Spain. T cells, B-cell-depleted T cells, or PBMCs provided the cDNA or gDNA that served as material.

As processed by the authors: Amplification of reference gene primers provided the estimated nucleated cell counts. Here immunoSEQ multiplex PCR was the method, and the copy in TCRdb shows in-frame clones only, minus some. V and J calls and clone size are as listed in that table; D and trimming were resolved from the DNA. The sample records 65,000 to 90,000 clones, roughly 84% being singletons. From germline, CDR1 is SGHRS and CDR2 YFSETQ. With V trimmed by 5 bases and J by 5 bases, 13 bases remained unmatched. This CDR3 region has 16 residues. Sequencing was done on a sample of peripheral blood. The TCR sequence derives from a woman older than 75 in a cohort sampled during active or convalescent COVID-19. The chain links TRBV5-1 to TRBJ1-1, with TRBD1 matching over 9 bases. CDR3 in amino acids: CASRPYGQGSRTEAFF. CDR3 bases: TGCGCCAGCAGGCCCTATGGACAGGGGAGTAGGACTGAAGCTTTCTTT.